Listed below are T cell receptor beta chains from one sample, sequenced in a study of T-cell memory formation after mild COVID-19. TCRdb itself ran the 5' RACE reads through MiXCR, one entry per CDR3 protein. This table holds some 450,000 distinct CDR3 sequences, roughly 20% found once. Sequencing used PBMCs or a T cell subset sorted from them (not recorded which). Receptors originate from an adult woman who had mild COVID-19 (a few samples of this study predate the infection). Cell type and time point are not known. The CDR3 runs from the conserved cysteine through the conserved F or W. The D gene is left open where the match is weak. Clone size, where shown, is once, few, many, or a class for clones that have expanded.

D gene: .
J gene: TRBJ1-2
V gene: TRBV21-1
clone size: .
CDR3 protein: CASSKDPRPSTGINYGYTF
CDR3 DNA: TGTGCCAGCAGCAAAGACCCCCGACCCTCGACAGGGATCAACTATGGCTACACCTTC

D gene: TRBD1
J gene: TRBJ1-1
V gene: TRBV19
clone size: few
CDR3 protein: CASSIFGTGGEIWTEAFF
CDR3 DNA: TGTGCCAGTAGTATCTTCGGGACAGGGGGCGAGATTTGGACTGAAGCTTTCTTT

D gene: TRBD2
J gene: TRBJ2-1
V gene: TRBV6-5
clone size: .
CDR3 protein: CASSYVSGTGSNEQFF
CDR3 DNA: TGTGCCAGCAGTTACGTGAGCGGGACCGGCTCCAATGAGCAGTTCTTC

D gene: .
J gene: TRBJ2-3
V gene: TRBV7-2
clone size: few
CDR3 protein: CASSPFWGTDTQYF
CDR3 DNA: TGTGCCAGCAGCCCGTTCTGGGGCACAGATACGCAGTATTTT

D gene: .
J gene: TRBJ2-7
V gene: TRBV20-1
clone size: .
CDR3 protein: CSARGATGSSSYEQYF
CDR3 DNA: TGCAGTGCTAGAGGAGCCACAGGTTCCAGCTCCTACGAGCAGTACTTC

D gene: .
J gene: TRBJ2-5
V gene: TRBV28
clone size: .
CDR3 protein: CASRTTGERETQYF
CDR3 DNA: TGTGCCAGCAGAACTACGGGCGAGCGAGAGACCCAGTACTTC

D gene: .
J gene: TRBJ1-5
V gene: TRBV20-1
clone size: .
CDR3 protein: CSARGESNQPQHF
CDR3 DNA: TGCAGTGCTAGGGGTGAAAGCAATCAGCCCCAGCATTTT

D gene: TRBD1
J gene: TRBJ1-2
V gene: TRBV4-2
clone size: .
CDR3 protein: CASSPQGGPGTF
CDR3 DNA: TGTGCCAGCAGCCCCCAGGGGGGGCCGGGCACCTTC

D gene: .
J gene: TRBJ1-4
V gene: TRBV11-2
clone size: few
CDR3 protein: CASSSRTNEKLFF
CDR3 DNA: TGTGCCAGCAGCTCAAGGACTAATGAAAAACTGTTTTTT

D gene: TRBD2
J gene: TRBJ2-5
V gene: TRBV7-9
clone size: .
CDR3 protein: CASSSVAGAQETQYF
CDR3 DNA: TGTGCCAGCAGCTCGGTAGCGGGGGCCCAAGAGACCCAGTACTTC

D gene: .
J gene: TRBJ2-1
V gene: TRBV12-3/TRBV12-4
clone size: few
CDR3 protein: CASSFWGTSSYNEQFF
CDR3 DNA: TGTGCCAGCAGTTTTTGGGGCACCAGCTCCTACAATGAGCAGTTCTTC

D gene: .
J gene: TRBJ2-2
V gene: TRBV5-1
clone size: .
CDR3 protein: CASSSTPGGAGELFF
CDR3 DNA: TGCGCCAGCAGCTCGACCCCCGGAGGGGCCGGGGAGCTGTTTTTT

D gene: TRBD1
J gene: TRBJ2-7
V gene: TRBV5-5
clone size: .
CDR3 protein: CASSQDRSPYEQYF
CDR3 DNA: TGTGCCAGCAGCCAGGACAGGTCCCCCTACGAGCAGTACTTC

D gene: TRBD2
J gene: TRBJ2-7
V gene: TRBV20-1
clone size: .
CDR3 protein: CSARDIHQRGTSGGQYF
CDR3 DNA: TGCAGTGCTAGAGATATTCACCAACGAGGGACTAGCGGGGGTCAGTACTTC

D gene: TRBD1
J gene: TRBJ2-7
V gene: TRBV5-1
clone size: few
CDR3 protein: CASSPGQDGVREQYF
CDR3 DNA: TGCGCCAGCAGCCCAGGACAGGACGGGGTGAGGGAGCAGTACTTC

D gene: .
J gene: TRBJ1-2
V gene: TRBV7-7
clone size: .
CDR3 protein: CASALNPPNRARIYGYTF
CDR3 DNA: TGTGCCAGCGCCCTTAACCCTCCCAACAGGGCTCGGATTTATGGCTACACCTTC

D gene: .
J gene: TRBJ1-5
V gene: TRBV11-1
clone size: .
CDR3 protein: CASSLDWNQPQHF
CDR3 DNA: TGTGCCAGCAGCCTCGATTGGAATCAGCCCCAGCATTTT

D gene: TRBD2
J gene: TRBJ2-3
V gene: TRBV18
clone size: .
CDR3 protein: CASSSRAGGGTDTQYF
CDR3 DNA: TGTGCCAGCTCATCTCGAGCGGGAGGGGGCACAGATACGCAGTATTTT

D gene: TRBD1
J gene: TRBJ2-1
V gene: TRBV20-1
clone size: .
CDR3 protein: CSARGQSSYNEQFF
CDR3 DNA: TGCAGTGCTAGGGGACAGAGCTCCTACAATGAGCAGTTCTTC

D gene: TRBD2
J gene: TRBJ2-3
V gene: TRBV4-2
clone size: few
CDR3 protein: CASSQEGAGGPSGADTQYF
CDR3 DNA: TGTGCCAGCAGCCAAGAGGGGGCGGGAGGCCCTTCGGGGGCAGATACGCAGTATTTT

D gene: .
J gene: TRBJ1-3
V gene: TRBV6-5
clone size: .
CDR3 protein: CASSYDRGNTIYF
CDR3 DNA: TGTGCCAGCAGTTACGACAGGGGAAACACCATATATTTT

D gene: .
J gene: TRBJ1-2
V gene: TRBV6-1
clone size: few
CDR3 protein: CASVLVEGYGYTF
CDR3 DNA: TGTGCCAGCGTGCTCGTTGAGGGATATGGCTACACCTTC

D gene: .
J gene: TRBJ2-1
V gene: TRBV29-1
clone size: few
CDR3 protein: CSVEGWVRSSSYNEQFF
CDR3 DNA: TGCAGCGTTGAGGGATGGGTGCGCTCGAGCTCCTACAATGAGCAGTTCTTC

D gene: .
J gene: TRBJ1-5
V gene: TRBV24-1
clone size: .
CDR3 protein: CATSDDRQPQHF
CDR3 DNA: TGTGCCACCAGTGATGACCGGCAGCCCCAGCATTTT

D gene: .
J gene: TRBJ1-2
V gene: TRBV6-6
clone size: few
CDR3 protein: CASSSGANYGYTF
CDR3 DNA: TGTGCCAGCAGCTCAGGAGCTAACTATGGCTACACCTTC

D gene: .
J gene: TRBJ1-6
V gene: TRBV11-2
clone size: few
CDR3 protein: CASSRREGIGSPLHF
CDR3 DNA: TGTGCCAGCAGCCGCCGGGAGGGAATCGGTTCACCCCTCCACTTT

D gene: .
J gene: TRBJ2-5
V gene: TRBV6-6
clone size: few
CDR3 protein: CASSYSGQDRTQYF
CDR3 DNA: TGTGCCAGCAGTTACTCTGGTCAGGACAGGACCCAGTACTTC

D gene: TRBD2
J gene: TRBJ2-3
V gene: TRBV24-1
clone size: once
CDR3 protein: CATSGPGLAGASTDTQYF
CDR3 DNA: TGTGCCACCAGTGGGCCGGGGCTAGCGGGAGCAAGCACAGATACGCAGTATTTT

D gene: .
J gene: TRBJ1-2
V gene: TRBV2
clone size: .
CDR3 protein: CASRAGQGNYGYTF
CDR3 DNA: TGTGCCAGCAGAGCGGGGCAGGGAAATTATGGCTACACCTTC

D gene: .
J gene: TRBJ1-1
V gene: TRBV10-3
clone size: .
CDR3 protein: CAISAVNTEAFF
CDR3 DNA: TGTGCCATCAGTGCCGTGAACACTGAAGCTTTCTTT

D gene: .
J gene: TRBJ2-1
V gene: TRBV20-1
clone size: .
CDR3 protein: CTITLGPYNEQFF
CDR3 DNA: TGTACTATTACACTAGGGCCTTACAATGAGCAGTTCTTC

D gene: TRBD1
J gene: TRBJ2-6
V gene: TRBV4-1
clone size: .
CDR3 protein: CASSLGDRGASGANVLTF
CDR3 DNA: TGCGCCAGCAGCCTTGGGGACAGGGGCGCCTCTGGGGCCAACGTCCTGACTTTC

D gene: .
J gene: TRBJ2-4
V gene: TRBV2
clone size: few
CDR3 protein: CASGGRLAKNIQYF
CDR3 DNA: TGTGCCAGCGGCGGACGTTTAGCCAAAAACATTCAGTACTTC

D gene: TRBD2
J gene: TRBJ2-5
V gene: TRBV7-9
clone size: few
CDR3 protein: CASSLGGWGGETQYF
CDR3 DNA: TGTGCCAGCAGCTTAGGAGGCTGGGGGGGAGAGACCCAGTACTTC

D gene: .
J gene: TRBJ1-2
V gene: TRBV30
clone size: once
CDR3 protein: CAWNGVGRYGYTF
CDR3 DNA: TGTGCCTGGAACGGGGTTGGTCGCTATGGCTACACCTTC

D gene: .
J gene: TRBJ2-7
V gene: TRBV11-2
clone size: few
CDR3 protein: CASSRARDFPGIKYF
CDR3 DNA: TGTGCCAGCAGCCGTGCCAGGGACTTCCCGGGCATCAAGTACTTC

D gene: .
J gene: TRBJ1-5
V gene: TRBV19
clone size: .
CDR3 protein: CASSMVSGARNQPQHF
CDR3 DNA: TGTGCCAGTAGTATGGTGTCAGGGGCTCGCAATCAGCCCCAGCATTTT

D gene: .
J gene: TRBJ2-3
V gene: TRBV24-1
clone size: few
CDR3 protein: CATSDFGQNTQYF
CDR3 DNA: TGTGCCACCAGTGATTTCGGTCAGAATACGCAGTATTTT

D gene: .
J gene: TRBJ2-7
V gene: TRBV12-3/TRBV12-4
clone size: .
CDR3 protein: CASSFWTSIGEQYF
CDR3 DNA: TGTGCCAGCAGTTTCTGGACATCTATTGGCGAGCAGTACTTC

D gene: .
J gene: TRBJ2-3
V gene: TRBV6-5
clone size: few
CDR3 protein: CASSHGRTRSGTQYF
CDR3 DNA: TGTGCCAGCAGCCATGGACGGACGAGGTCTGGTACGCAGTATTTT

D gene: TRBD2
J gene: TRBJ2-1
V gene: TRBV28
clone size: .
CDR3 protein: CASKTGTSGRAYNEQFF
CDR3 DNA: TGTGCCAGCAAGACAGGGACTAGCGGGAGGGCCTACAATGAGCAGTTCTTC

D gene: .
J gene: TRBJ1-2
V gene: TRBV20-1
clone size: .
CDR3 protein: CSARDPENYGYTF
CDR3 DNA: TGCAGTGCTAGAGATCCCGAGAACTATGGCTACACCTTC

D gene: .
J gene: TRBJ1-1
V gene: TRBV9
clone size: .
CDR3 protein: CASSVGRSVTEAFF
CDR3 DNA: TGTGCCAGCAGCGTAGGGAGGTCAGTCACTGAAGCTTTCTTT

D gene: .
J gene: TRBJ1-3
V gene: TRBV11-2
clone size: .
CDR3 protein: CASSEKWGAPGNTIYF
CDR3 DNA: TGTGCCAGCAGCGAAAAATGGGGGGCGCCGGGAAACACCATATATTTT

D gene: .
J gene: TRBJ1-2
V gene: TRBV5-6
clone size: .
CDR3 protein: CASSLEGSGYTF
CDR3 DNA: TGTGCCAGCAGCTTGGAAGGGAGCGGCTACACCTTC

D gene: TRBD1
J gene: TRBJ2-2
V gene: TRBV24-1
clone size: .
CDR3 protein: CATSAQGILAGELFF
CDR3 DNA: TGTGCCACCAGTGCACAGGGGATTCTCGCCGGGGAGCTGTTTTTT

D gene: TRBD1
J gene: TRBJ2-3
V gene: TRBV30
clone size: .
CDR3 protein: CAWSVTGVLTDTQYF
CDR3 DNA: TGTGCCTGGAGTGTAACAGGGGTTCTCACAGATACGCAGTATTTT

D gene: .
J gene: TRBJ1-4
V gene: TRBV5-1
clone size: .
CDR3 protein: CASSSGGNEKLFF
CDR3 DNA: TGCGCCAGCAGCTCCGGGGGGAATGAAAAACTGTTTTTT

D gene: .
J gene: TRBJ2-5
V gene: TRBV7-2
clone size: few
CDR3 protein: CASSLGSQIQETQYF
CDR3 DNA: TGTGCCAGCAGCTTAGGGAGCCAGATCCAAGAGACCCAGTACTTC

D gene: TRBD2
J gene: TRBJ2-5
V gene: TRBV7-3
clone size: few
CDR3 protein: CASSPQGTSGSRTQYF
CDR3 DNA: TGTGCCAGCAGCCCGCAGGGGACTAGCGGATCCCGGACCCAGTACTTC

D gene: .
J gene: TRBJ2-5
V gene: TRBV30
clone size: few
CDR3 protein: CAWRAAASVETQYF
CDR3 DNA: TGTGCCTGGAGGGCAGCGGCTAGCGTGGAGACCCAGTACTTC

D gene: .
J gene: TRBJ2-3
V gene: TRBV27
clone size: .
CDR3 protein: CASSLGTYLTDTQYF
CDR3 DNA: TGTGCCAGCAGTTTAGGGACATACCTCACAGATACGCAGTATTTT

D gene: TRBD1
J gene: TRBJ2-7
V gene: TRBV4-2
clone size: few
CDR3 protein: CASSQDYRGRIYEQYF
CDR3 DNA: TGTGCCAGCAGCCAAGATTACAGGGGGAGAATCTACGAGCAGTACTTC

D gene: .
J gene: TRBJ2-3
V gene: TRBV24-1
clone size: .
CDR3 protein: CATSDAGLWTDTQYF
CDR3 DNA: TGTGCCACCAGTGATGCAGGGCTTTGGACAGATACGCAGTATTTT

D gene: TRBD2
J gene: TRBJ2-7
V gene: TRBV20-1
clone size: .
CDR3 protein: CSARTSGGSYEQYF
CDR3 DNA: TGCAGTGCAAGGACTAGCGGGGGGTCCTACGAGCAGTACTTC